This T cell receptor (beta chain) was sequenced for a study of T cell responses to AZD1222 COVID-19 vaccine. Study results and limitations: Seropositive AZD1222 recipients at baseline numbered only five or six. CD4 TCRs associated with vaccination spanned spike, dominating at 160-218 and 743-854. In all cases, repertoires were sampled only after the peak T cell response. Among the donors, most were white British and more were female, and clonal diversity was possibly underestimated.

In the case of this clone: Antigen unknown.

Generated by immunoSEQ multiplex PCR, the TCRdb table keeps only in-frame clones and is missing some. Of 150,000 to 160,000 clones listed, around 85% were seen once; the top ten hold 5.5% to 7%. The input for sequencing was peripheral blood, taken after recovery from COVID-19. This TCR was sampled from an adult who had recovered from COVID-19.

CDR3 sequence (DNA): TGTGCCAGCAGTTTGGACCCGAACAGTTTAGGAACCTACGAGCAGTACTTC. Its protein is CASSLDPNSLGTYEQYF. The gene calls are TRBV28 and TRBJ2-7; no definite D call. In germline, CDR1 is MDHEN, CDR2 SYDVKM. The CDR3 has 17 amino acids. Trimming cost V 3 bases and J 2 bases, with 20 bases left between them.